Listed below are T cell receptor beta chains from one sample, sequenced in a study of T cells in Graves' hyperthyroidism and ophthalmopathy. TCRdb fed the multiplex PCR reads into MiXCR, producing one record per CDR3 protein. The sample carries just under 750,000 distinct CDR3 sequences, under 45% recorded once. The sequenced sample consisted of blood. The receptor source for this set is a woman in her 40s with Graves' hyperthyroidism. Each CDR3 is given with its conserved first and last residue.

TRBV12-3/TRBV12-4	CASSQQGGETQYF
TRBV6-5	CASSYSRGGTEAFF
TRBV15	CATSPPIGRAGYGYTF
TRBV7-3	CASSLSGGGNEQFF
TRBV14	CASSLSPGNEQYF
TRBV10-3	CASSYATRGNEQYF
TRBV28	CASTPTSSGNTIYF
TRBV7-9	CASRFFQDPINSPLHF
TRBV7-9	CASSRGQGWSRGTEAFF
TRBV11-2	CASSLRDRATYEQYF
TRBV7-2	CASSPTRDEQYF
TRBV25-1	CASSGLGESSGNTF
TRBV7-9	CASSQTGISIYGYTF
TRBV7-9	CASSSLAKDTQYF
TRBV20-1	CSARDPRLNTEAFF
TRBV10-3	CAISESAGGTEAFF
TRBV12-3/TRBV12-4	CASLQPGNTF
TRBV5-6	CASSLPGQSTYEQYF
TRBV19	CAGSMTGDTEAFF
TRBV29-1	CSVEPGDTQYF
TRBV12-3/TRBV12-4	CASSLAGTNEKLFF
TRBV20-1	CSARPHPGQGNEQYF
TRBV7-2	CASSLEQGAIGELFF
TRBV25-1	CASSDDPIQETQYF
TRBV7-2	CASSLETFRGSGNTIYF
TRBV29-1	CSVEAGEQTQYF
TRBV13	CASSLGGRVNTEAFF
TRBV5-8	CASSLSGPGEAFF
TRBV12-3/TRBV12-4	CASSRGTGGVGELFF
TRBV7-2	CATVNRGFSYGYTF
TRBV11-2	CASSVEGPQYGYTF
TRBV28	CASSFAQGAGGSPLHF
TRBV24-1	CATRGQGRDTEAFF
TRBV6-5	CASSYGGIATMGGYTF
TRBV20-1	CSASPGSNTGELFF
TRBV29-1	CSVYHSGTNSAFF
TRBV12-3/TRBV12-4	CASSRPQFGQPQHF
TRBV7-2	CASSFSGGVGYTF
TRBV7-9	CASSLGTIPGLAKSLETQYF
TRBV19	CASSQSFGLAGWSTDEQYF
TRBV28	CASSFGDRVNTEAFF
TRBV25-1	CASSNLLTSSGNTIYF
TRBV9	CASSRQGALGETQYF
TRBV4-3	CASSPPAGGGELFF
TRBV10-3	CAISESSGEQFF
TRBV20-1	CSAEPLNTEAFF
TRBV6-5	CASVQGHLVGTEAFF
TRBV19	CASSLYGGNQPQHF
TRBV7-2	CASSLGGAQLGSTEAFF
TRBV7-2	CASSTTGYDQPQHF
TRBV7-2	CASSLGTGPMNTEAFF
TRBV10-3	CAIKGQDLNTEAFF